This T cell receptor (beta chain) originates from a study of T cell responses to AZD1222 COVID-19 vaccine. Study details: Whether given at about 4 or about 12 weeks, second doses were pooled.

The ends were cut back, 4 bases at V and 6 bases at J, with 17 bases in the middle. The CDR3 is 14 residues long. The V gene's germline CDR1 is SGHNT and CDR2 YYREEE (reference sequence). Method: immunoSEQ multiplex PCR; TCRdb's copy keeps in-frame clones and lacks some. The top ten clones hold roughly 20% of a sample with tens of thousands of clones, approximately 80% of them seen once. This TCR derives from an adult in good health. Sequenced here: peripheral blood, sampled on day 0 of AZD1222 vaccination. The genes are TRBV5-4 and TRBJ2-7, with D possibly called TRBD1 or TRBD2 (6 bases each). The CDR3 DNA follows: TGTGCCAGCAGCAGCAGCCTTAAGGGGGGCGAGCAGTACTTC. Translation: CASSSSLKGGEQYF. The full variable domain, in which reference TRBV5-4 and TRBJ2-7 provide the parts outside the CDR3, is ETGVTQSPTHLIKTRGQQVTLRCSSQSGHNTVSWYQQALGQGPQFIFQYYREEENGRGNFPPRFSGLQFPNYSSELNVNALELDDSALYLCASSSSLKGGEQYFGPGTRLTVT.